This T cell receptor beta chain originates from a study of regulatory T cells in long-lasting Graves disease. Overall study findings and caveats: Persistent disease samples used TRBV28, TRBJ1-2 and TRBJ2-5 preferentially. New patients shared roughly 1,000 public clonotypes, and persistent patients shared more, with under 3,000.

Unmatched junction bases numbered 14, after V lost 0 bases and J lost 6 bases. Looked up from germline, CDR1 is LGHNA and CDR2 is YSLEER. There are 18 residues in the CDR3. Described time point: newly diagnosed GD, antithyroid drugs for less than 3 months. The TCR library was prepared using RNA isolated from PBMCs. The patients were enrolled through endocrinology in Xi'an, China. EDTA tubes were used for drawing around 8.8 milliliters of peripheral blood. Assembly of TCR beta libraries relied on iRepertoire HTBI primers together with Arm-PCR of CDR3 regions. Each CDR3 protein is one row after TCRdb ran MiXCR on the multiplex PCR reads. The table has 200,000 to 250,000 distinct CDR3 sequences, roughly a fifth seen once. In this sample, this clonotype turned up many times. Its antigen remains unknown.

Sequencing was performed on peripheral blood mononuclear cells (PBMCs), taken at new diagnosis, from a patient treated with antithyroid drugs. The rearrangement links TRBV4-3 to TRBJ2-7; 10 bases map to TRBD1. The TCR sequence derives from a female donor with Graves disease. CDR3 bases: TGCGCCAGCAGCCAAGATATATATCTTTGGACAGGGGGTAGCGAGCAGTACTTC. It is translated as CASSQDIYLWTGGSEQYF.